Included here is one T cell receptor beta chain sequence, with context. Its specificity is unknown. Use of 60 Vbeta and 13 Jbeta primers characterized the PCR. Sequencing was performed with immunoSEQ multiplex PCR; in TCRdb, only in-frame clones are kept and a portion is missing. The sample features approximately 100,000 clones, with less than 20% in its top ten. V lost 2 bases, J lost 4 bases, and 13 bases stayed unmatched. This CDR3 comprises 16 residues. Germline values: CDR1 GTSNPN, CDR2 SVGIG (reference sequence). The data originate from a study of cytomegalovirus exposure and HLA in healthy donors. General study results and limits: In a later analysis, at a false discovery rate of 0.05, 16,951 TCR beta sequences matched HLA alleles. The availability of immune exposure information extended only to CMV serostatus.

Sequencing input: PBMCs. The V call is TRBV30, the J call TRBJ1-1, with 7 bases identical to TRBD1. This TCR came from a man over 45 in good health and CMV-seropositive. The CDR3 loop is CAWSLGGAGSLTEAFF. The DNA for the CDR3 is TGTGCCTGGAGTTTAGGGGGCGCGGGTTCCCTCACTGAAGCTTTCTTT.